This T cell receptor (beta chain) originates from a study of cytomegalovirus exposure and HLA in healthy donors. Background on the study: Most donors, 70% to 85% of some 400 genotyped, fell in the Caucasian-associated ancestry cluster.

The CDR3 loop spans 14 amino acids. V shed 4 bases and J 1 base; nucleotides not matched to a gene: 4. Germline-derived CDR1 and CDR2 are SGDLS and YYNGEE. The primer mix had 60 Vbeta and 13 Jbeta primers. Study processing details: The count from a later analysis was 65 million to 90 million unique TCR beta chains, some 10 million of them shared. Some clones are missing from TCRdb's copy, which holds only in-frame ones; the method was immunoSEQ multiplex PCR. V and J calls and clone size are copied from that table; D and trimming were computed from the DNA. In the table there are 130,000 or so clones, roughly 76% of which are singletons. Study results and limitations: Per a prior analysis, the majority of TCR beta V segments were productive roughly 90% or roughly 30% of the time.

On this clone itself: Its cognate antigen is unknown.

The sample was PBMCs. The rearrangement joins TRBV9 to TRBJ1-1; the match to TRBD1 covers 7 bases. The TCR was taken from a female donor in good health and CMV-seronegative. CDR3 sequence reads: CASSPGGSNTEAFF. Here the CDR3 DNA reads TGTGCCAGCAGCCCAGGGGGTTCGAACACTGAAGCTTTCTTT.